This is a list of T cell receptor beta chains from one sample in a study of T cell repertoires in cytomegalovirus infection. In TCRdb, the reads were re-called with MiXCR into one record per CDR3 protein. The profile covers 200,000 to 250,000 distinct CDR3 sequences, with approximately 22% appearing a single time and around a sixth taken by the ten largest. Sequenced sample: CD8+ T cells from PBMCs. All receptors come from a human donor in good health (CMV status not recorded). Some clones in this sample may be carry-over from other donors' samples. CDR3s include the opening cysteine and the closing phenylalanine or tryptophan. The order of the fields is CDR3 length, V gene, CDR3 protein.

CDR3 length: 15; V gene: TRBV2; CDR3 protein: CASRGTSYGPDTQYF
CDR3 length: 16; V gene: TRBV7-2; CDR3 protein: CASSLATAAYPNEQFF
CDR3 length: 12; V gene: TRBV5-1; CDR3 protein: CASSSTGDTQYF
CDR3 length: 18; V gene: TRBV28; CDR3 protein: CASSSLPGQIPFYNEQFF
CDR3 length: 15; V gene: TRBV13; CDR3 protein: CASSLDGQGTGEQYF
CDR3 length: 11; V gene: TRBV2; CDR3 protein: CASSEIYGYTF
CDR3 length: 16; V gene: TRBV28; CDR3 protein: CASSLARQGVKDTQYF
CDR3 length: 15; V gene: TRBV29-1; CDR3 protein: CSVAGGEVGANVLTF
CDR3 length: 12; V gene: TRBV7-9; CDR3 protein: CASQDRYTEAFF
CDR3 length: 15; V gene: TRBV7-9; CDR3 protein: CASRNSRDLGYEQYF
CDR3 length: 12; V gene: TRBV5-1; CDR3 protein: CASSDPTDEAFF
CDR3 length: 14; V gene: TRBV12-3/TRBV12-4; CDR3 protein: CASSPGIPSTEAFF
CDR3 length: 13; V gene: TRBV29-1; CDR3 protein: CSVEYGFGDTQYF
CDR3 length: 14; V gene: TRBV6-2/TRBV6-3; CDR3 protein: CASSQTGNDYEQYF
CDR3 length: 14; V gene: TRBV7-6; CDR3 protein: CASSLGGPTDTQYF
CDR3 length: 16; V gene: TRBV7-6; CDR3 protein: CASSPGQGAGKETQYF
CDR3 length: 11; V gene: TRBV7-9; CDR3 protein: CASSPGGQLFF
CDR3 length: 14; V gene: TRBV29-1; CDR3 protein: CSVESQGFGTEAFF
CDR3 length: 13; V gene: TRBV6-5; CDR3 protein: CASKVDLNTEAFF
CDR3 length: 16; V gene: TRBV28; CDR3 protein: CASSFRFGQGENIQYF
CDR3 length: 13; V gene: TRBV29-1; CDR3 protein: CSVQGGDGYEQYF
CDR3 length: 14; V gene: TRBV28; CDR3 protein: CASSLLGLGNTIYF
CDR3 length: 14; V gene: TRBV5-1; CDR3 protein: CASSLQGLTGELFF
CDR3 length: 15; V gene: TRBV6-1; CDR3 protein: CASRTGTGGRYGYTF
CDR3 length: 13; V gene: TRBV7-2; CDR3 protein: CASSIGAFYEQYF
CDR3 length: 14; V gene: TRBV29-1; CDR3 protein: CSVELRVGGYEQFF
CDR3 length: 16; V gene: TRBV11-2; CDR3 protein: CASRKMGDRGRDEQFF
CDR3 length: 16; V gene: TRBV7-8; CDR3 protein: CASSLDAGGVVDEQYF
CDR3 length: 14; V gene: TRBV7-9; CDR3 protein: CASSLRGDDGGYTF
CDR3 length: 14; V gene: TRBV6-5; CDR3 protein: CASSYSSGHGELFF
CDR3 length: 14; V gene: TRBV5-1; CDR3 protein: CASSLGTGATEAFF
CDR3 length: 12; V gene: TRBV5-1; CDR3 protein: CASSLFPGELFF
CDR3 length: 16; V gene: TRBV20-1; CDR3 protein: CSARGNPDVWNSPLHF